This TCR beta chain was captured by sequencing in a study of glioma-infiltrating T cells after dendritic cell vaccination. V trimming: 4 bases; J trimming: 0 bases; junction bases outside the gene matches: 2. This CDR3 is built from 15 residues. The V gene's germline CDR1 is MRHNA and CDR2 SNTAGT. Using immunoSEQ multiplex PCR, the repertoire was profiled, and TCRdb retains in-frame clones only, with some absent. The sample lists under 130,000 clones; more than 80% were seen once. This TCR came from a human donor with glioblastoma. The chain recombines TRBV6-4 with TRBJ2-2; 7 bases map to TRBD1. This sample comprised blood, obtained before dendritic cell vaccination. DNA of the CDR3: TGTGCCAGCAGTGCCGGGACAGCGAACACCGGGGAGCTGTTTTTT. It is translated as CASSAGTANTGELFF.